This entry is about one TCR beta chain. The target of this receptor is not known. Base qualities are missing; no much larger clone stands one base away. The data are from a study of cytomegalovirus exposure and HLA in healthy donors (dated by TCRdb to 2016 to 2017). Regarding the study in general: In an earlier analysis of roughly 590 of the donors, around 300 Gb of sequence data and roughly 100 million unique TCR beta sequences from about 180 million T cells were reported. Besides the first cohort of around 700 subjects, a separate validation cohort made up of 120 or so different subjects was used. Of the approximately 400 genotyped donors, 81% were placed in the genetic ancestry cluster associated with self-reported Caucasian donors. Because of strong linkage in the cohort, roughly five DR-DQ haplotypes were treated as single units for association and clustering. In the later analysis, no new phenotypic data were used to find candidate immune exposures; instead, reliance was placed on TCR beta sequences and their occurrence across donors. To predict cytomegalovirus infection status, the study combined high-throughput TCR immunosequencing, statistical association of individual TCRs with disease status, and machine learning. Typing coverage differed by locus: A, B, C, DRB1 and DQB1 were typed in about 629-640 donors, DQA1 in about 550, DPA1 in over 600, and DPB1 in around 490. Class I and class II HLA loci were covered by the typing at four-digit resolution. The study was designed to test whether signatures of past pathogen exposure could be identified by cataloging public T cell receptors. The study profiled the T cell repertoires of fewer than 850 subjects by immunosequencing and related them to cytomegalovirus serostatus. Approximately 300 gigabases of sequencing data and roughly 81 million unique TCR sequences made up an early release that covered nearly 650 HLA-typed donors. Alongside the repertoire data, information on donor age, sex, ethnicity and CMV serostatus was compiled. A later genetic analysis used genome-wide SNP genotypes for about 65% of the 666 donors, treating that subset as a discovery cohort. Among roughly 400 genotyped donors of the cohort, an average of around 250,000 unique TCR beta nucleotide sequences was sequenced per donor, of which roughly 17% were non-productive. All discovery cohort repertoires had been generated on a single sequencing platform. An earlier analysis of around 580 of the donors used high-throughput TCR beta sequencing to judge whether each TCR beta V gene segment behaved as functional or pseudogenic. In a later analysis, previously published TCR beta repertoires from fewer than 750 donors were re-analyzed and high-resolution HLA genotyping was added so that TCR occurrence patterns could be studied. Summary of the overall study and its limitations: In a later analysis, several top co-occurrence clusters were reported to appear linked to parvovirus B19, influenza, CMV and Epstein-Barr virus. The authors suggested that the approach could potentially be extended to other disease states and immunological phenotypes. The classifier was reported to diagnose cytomegalovirus status with high specificity and sensitivity in both the original and validation cohorts. Most CMV-associated TCR beta chains appeared to be HLA-restricted in a later analysis, and the HLA associations seemed to be driven largely by CMV exposure. In vitro tests confirmed that a few of the cytomegalovirus-associated TCR beta chains recognize cytomegalovirus antigens. Sequencing depth was assumed to be roughly uniform across donors in the presence/absence analyses, though that assumption may not hold. In this cohort, only TCR beta chains were sequenced, and detectable features were limited by the absence of alpha or paired-chain data. Linkage disequilibrium might explain the correlated functional status among segregating V segments, but an unknown experimental factor could not be excluded. The earlier analysis of 587 of the donors excluded roughly 16 rarely observed V segments, including chromosome 9 orphons, because counts were too low. A group of highly shared sequence variants was considered likely to be a technical artifact of the sequencing pipeline. A later analysis found that HLA-associated TCR beta chains were more clonally expanded and had lower generation probabilities than equally common non-associated chains. V-gene and J-gene trimming of TCR beta chains was associated with a missense DCLRE1C variant in a later genetic analysis, and the association was replicated in an independent cohort. Most TCR sequences were observed very rarely across donors, whereas some public TCRs were present in many individuals. Strong co-occurrence of HLA alleles, especially DR and DQ, made assigning TCR associations to individual alleles difficult. The study listed approximately 150 TCR beta chains as associated with cytomegalovirus. A later genetic analysis reported fewer N-insertions in productive TCRs among donors in an Asian-associated ancestry cluster than the roughly 700-donor mean. Because HLA typing was unavailable for some donors at each locus, only the typed subset was used in association tests. An earlier analysis of approximately 600 of the donors showed that most TCR beta V segments appeared in productive rearrangements either about 90% or about 30% of the time, which broadly matched IMGT annotations. A later analysis associated about 17,000 TCR beta sequences with specific HLA alleles at a false discovery rate of 0.05. A later analysis found that TCR association rates varied across HLA loci, with DRB1 alleles showing the most associated TCRs and HLA-C alleles the fewest. The only immune exposure information available for the cohort was CMV serostatus. Some IMGT-functional V segments, including TRBV6-2 and TRBV6-3, could not be distinguished by the 87-base-pair reads and were therefore excluded. A further reported finding was that TCR beta sequences accurately predicted the HLA-A and HLA-B alleles for most subjects in the first cohort.

Libraries were built with the immunoSEQ multiplex PCR assay. A mixture of 60 forward primers for TCR Vbeta segments and 13 reverse primers for TCR Jbeta segments was used in the multiplex PCR. A multiplex PCR assay on genomic DNA amplified the CDR3 region of rearranged TCR beta genes. The Illumina HiSeq System was used to sequence the amplified TCR beta libraries as 87-base-pair reads. Per the source publication's procedure: Across the roughly 700 repertoires, a later analysis counted about 81 million unique TCR beta chains, some 11 million of which were shared by at least two donors. Raw reads were error-corrected and collapsed into unique sequences with a nearest-neighbor algorithm that merged closely related sequences to remove PCR and sequencing errors. To assign V, D and J gene segments, CDR3 sequences were aligned to IMGT reference sequences. For a sequence to be retained, a match of at least six nucleotides to both a V gene segment and a J gene segment was required. Rearrangements were classified as productive when the CDR3 lacked stop codons and remained in frame with V and J, and all other rearrangements were classified as non-productive. CDR3 was defined according to IMGT convention as the region running from the second conserved V-encoded cysteine to the conserved J-encoded phenylalanine. Sequences without an unambiguous match to a single V gene segment were excluded from the earlier analysis of approximately 560 of the donors. In an earlier analysis of a few hundred of the donors, V segments were called functional above 56.7% productive rearrangements and were called segregating when the between-donor standard deviation exceeded 5%. To diagnose cytomegalovirus status from the catalog of TCR beta chain sequences, a statistical classification framework was built. In a later analysis, V and J genes were assigned by comparing TCR nucleotide sequences against IMGT/GENE-DB human TR gene sequences. A later analysis assigned CDR3 sequences and most-parsimonious VDJ recombination scenarios with the TCRdist pipeline. In a later analysis, each TCR beta chain was defined by its CDR3 amino acid sequence together with its V-gene family, and reads lacking a unique V-gene family were excluded. To address suspected cross-contamination and a sequencing artifact, a later analysis removed 592 highly shared, low-generation-probability nucleotide sequences. A later analysis calculated a clonal expansion index for each public chain from normalized within-repertoire ranks of inferred template counts. In a later analysis, generation probabilities were computed with a VDJ recombination model fitted to out-of-frame rearrangements, and the resulting probabilities were checked against IGoR. In a later analysis, TCR-TCR, TCR-HLA and TCR-CMV co-occurrence was scored with hypergeometric tests, and a repertoire-size bias correction was applied to TCR pairs. In a later analysis, false discovery rates were estimated by permuting HLA or CMV assignments 20 times. In a later analysis, co-occurring TCRs were grouped using DBSCAN, with TCRdist sequence similarity added in when clustering inside HLA-allele-positive subsets. Repertoires with fewer than 30,000 or more than 120,000 public chains, plus five repertoires with anomalous nucleotide sharing, were excluded from co-occurrence clustering. Here the immuneACCESS table is served through TCRdb, limited to in-frame sequences with V and J called. Missing clones are a known gap in these copies; in checked studies unresolved V genes cover under half, and the rest lacks a known reason. Clone size and the V and J calls come from that table; the DNA yielded D and trimming. Present in this sample are under 90,000 clones, 70% to 90% of which were seen just once. The top ten clones comprise approximately 2.3% of the sample.

The cohort consisted of some 730 healthy bone marrow donors. All cohort members were sampled while nominally healthy, although unrecorded immune exposures were likely present. The donor was CMV seronegative and was included in the group of a few hundred seronegative cohort members. A peripheral blood sample was collected from each donor, and TCR beta sequencing was performed on peripheral blood mononuclear cells. The Qiagen DNeasy Blood Extraction Kit was used to extract genomic DNA from the blood cell samples. CDR1 and CDR2 (LNHDA, SQIVND) derive from the germline V gene (reference sequence). V is shortened by 3 bases, J by 2 bases, and the region joining them spans 28 bases. Reading from cysteine to phenylalanine, the CDR3 counts 20 amino acids. Left in the record is the CDR3 DNA by itself, 60 bases read in frame from the first base.

This chain joins TRBV19 to TRBJ1-1; TRBD1 is possibly the D segment (5 matching bases). Sequencing was performed on PBMCs. The clonotype comes from a man between 18 and 35 years old in good health and CMV-seronegative. The CDR3 region reads CASSINRLGGDFGGNTEAFF. Read as DNA, the sequence is TGTGCCAGTAGTATCAATCGCCTAGGCGGGGATTTCGGGGGAAACACTGAAGCTTTCTTT. Extended through the reference TRBV19 and TRBJ1-1 proteins, this CDR3 yields the full variable domain: DGGITQSPKYLFRKEGQNVTLSCEQNLNHDAMYWYRQDPGQGLRLIYYSQIVNDFQKGDIAEGYSVSREKKESFPLTVTSAQKNPTAFYLCASSINRLGGDFGGNTEAFFGQGTRLTVV.